The rows below give T cell receptor beta chains drawn from one sample of a study of pediatric ulcerative colitis. TCRdb's copy holds only in-frame clones and misses some; the assay was immunoSEQ multiplex PCR. Of 60,000 or so clones in the sample, about three quarters are singletons; the top ten hold about 5.2%. The sequenced material came from blood. Receptors were obtained from a boy younger than 18 with moderate ulcerative colitis. The CDR3 runs from the conserved cysteine through the conserved F or W. A D gene is named only where the DNA matches it firmly. Size is omitted from some rows. Given values are once, few, many or a class for expanded clones.

TRBV27	-	-	TRBJ1-2	CASSQFQGFEGYTF	TGTGCCAGCAGTCAATTCCAGGGTTTTGAGGGCTACACCTTC
TRBV28	-	-	TRBJ1-3	CASSLRGGTSGNTIYF	TGTGCCAGCAGTTTGAGGGGTGGGACCTCTGGAAACACCATATATTTT
TRBV28	-	TRBD1	TRBJ1-2	CASSPPTGGSSNYGYTF	TGTGCCAGCAGTCCCCCGACAGGGGGCTCAAGTAACTATGGCTACACCTTC
TRBV6-5	-	-	TRBJ2-7	CASSYSRVSSYEQYF	TGTGCCAGCAGTTACTCGAGGGTAAGCTCCTACGAGCAGTACTTC
TRBV19	-	-	TRBJ2-5	CASSIRGTAAQETQYF	TGTGCCAGTAGTATCCGGGGGACAGCCGCCCAAGAGACCCAGTACTTC
TRBV23-1	-	TRBD1	TRBJ2-7	CATLTGGFINEQYF	TGCGCCACGCTCACAGGGGGCTTTATAAACGAGCAGTACTTC
TRBV15	-	TRBD1	TRBJ1-4	CATSRGEGAGEKLFF	TGTGCCACCAGCAGAGGTGAGGGGGCGGGTGAAAAACTGTTTTTT
TRBV5-1	-	-	TRBJ1-1	CASSLDSPGTTEAFF	TGCGCCAGCAGCTTGGATAGTCCAGGGACCACTGAAGCTTTCTTT
TRBV5-1	-	-	TRBJ2-5	CASSWGEETQYF	TGCGCCAGCAGCTGGGGGGAAGAGACCCAGTACTTC
TRBV9	-	-	TRBJ2-6	CASTHRGFSLDGSGANVLTF	TGTGCCAGCACGCACCGAGGGTTCAGCTTAGATGGCTCTGGGGCCAACGTCCTGACTTTC
TRBV5-8	-	TRBD1	TRBJ2-1	CASSFAGTGYGEQFF	TGTGCCAGCAGCTTCGCCGGGACAGGGTACGGAGAGCAGTTCTTC
TRBV10-1	-	TRBD1	TRBJ2-7	CASSVRQGASTYEQYF	TGCGCCAGCAGTGTGAGACAGGGGGCATCCACCTACGAGCAGTACTTC
TRBV9	-	-	TRBJ1-6	CASSVAFGTNSPLHF	TGTGCCAGCAGCGTAGCTTTCGGGACTAATTCACCCCTCCACTTT
TRBV9	-	-	TRBJ2-5	CASSVAQGLTQYF	TGTGCCAGCAGCGTAGCACAGGGACTGACCCAGTACTTC
TRBV29-1	once	-	TRBJ2-7	CSAAEGGGVYEQYF	TGCAGCGCCGCCGAGGGAGGGGGCGTATACGAGCAGTACTTC
TRBV7-2	-	-	TRBJ2-2	CASSLDQGGIGELFF	TGTGCCAGCAGCTTAGACCAGGGGGGTATCGGGGAGCTGTTTTTT
TRBV7-2	-	-	TRBJ2-7	CASSSVSGLYLAYEQYF	TGTGCCAGCAGCTCCGTATCAGGCCTTTACCTTGCCTACGAGCAGTACTTC
TRBV7-9	-	-	TRBJ2-6	CASSLGGLAGANVLTF	TGTGCCAGCAGCTTAGGGGGGCTAGCTGGGGCCAACGTCCTGACTTTC
TRBV19	-	TRBD2	TRBJ2-7	CASSRTSGRTKPYEQYF	TGTGCCAGTAGTAGGACTAGCGGGAGGACCAAACCCTACGAGCAGTACTTC
TRBV30	once	TRBD2	TRBJ2-7	CAPRVGLAALYEQYF	TGTGCCCCCCGAGTCGGGCTAGCGGCTCTCTACGAGCAGTACTTC
TRBV9	few	-	TRBJ2-2	CASRPNTGELFF	TGTGCCAGCAGACCTAACACCGGGGAGCTGTTTTTT
TRBV19	-	-	TRBJ1-2	CASSPDNYGYTF	TGTGCCAGTAGTCCAGACAACTATGGCTACACCTTC
TRBV10-3	-	-	TRBJ1-1	CAISEKGSAAEAFF	TGTGCCATCAGTGAAAAGGGGTCTGCTGCTGAAGCTTTCTTT
TRBV10-3	-	-	TRBJ2-1	CAISESRDSYNEQFF	TGTGCCATCAGTGAGTCGCGGGACAGCTACAATGAGCAGTTCTTC
TRBV15	-	-	TRBJ1-1	CATSRAGPLNTEAFF	TGTGCCACCAGCAGAGCGGGGCCCTTGAACACTGAAGCTTTCTTT
TRBV4-2	-	-	TRBJ2-1	CASSQDSSGYNEQFF	TGTGCCAGCAGCCAAGATTCGAGCGGCTACAATGAGCAGTTCTTC
TRBV2	-	-	TRBJ2-5	CASRAQETQYF	TGTGCCAGCAGGGCCCAAGAGACCCAGTACTTC
TRBV2	-	-	TRBJ1-2	CASTEPAGGNGYTF	TGTGCCAGCACCGAACCGGCAGGCGGGAATGGCTACACCTTC
TRBV9	-	TRBD1	TRBJ2-6	CASSPRLGQDYSGANVLTF	TGTGCCAGCAGCCCGAGACTGGGACAGGACTACTCTGGGGCCAACGTCCTGACTTTC
TRBV7-3	-	TRBD1	TRBJ2-1	CASSSRGQGSYNEQFF	TGTGCCAGCAGCTCCCGGGGACAGGGGTCTTACAATGAGCAGTTCTTC
TRBV9	-	-	TRBJ2-3	CASSVGGQDTDTQYF	TGTGCCAGCAGCGTAGGAGGCCAGGACACAGATACGCAGTATTTT
TRBV5-6	-	-	TRBJ2-7	CASSQIPTSRALGEQYF	TGTGCCAGCAGCCAAATCCCTACGAGCAGGGCCCTAGGAGAGCAGTACTTC
TRBV6-6	-	TRBD2	TRBJ2-3	CASSSGLGVDTQYF	TGTGCCAGCAGTTCAGGACTAGGCGTGGATACGCAGTATTTT
TRBV6-6	-	TRBD1	TRBJ2-1	CASSYSAGGAANEQFF	TGTGCCAGCAGTTACTCAGCAGGGGGCGCAGCGAATGAGCAGTTCTTC
TRBV4-1	few	TRBD1	TRBJ1-1	CASSHLRDRDTEAFF	TGCGCCAGCAGCCACCTCCGGGACAGGGACACTGAAGCTTTCTTT
TRBV27	-	-	TRBJ2-7	CASSARQPFHYEQYF	TGTGCCAGCAGTGCCCGACAGCCATTTCATTACGAGCAGTACTTC
TRBV19	once	-	TRBJ1-3	CASSIPGTGTGNTIYF	TGTGCCAGTAGTATCCCCGGTACAGGGACAGGAAACACCATATATTTT
TRBV9	few	-	TRBJ1-5	CASSVEGDQPQHF	TGTGCCAGCAGCGTAGAGGGTGATCAGCCCCAGCATTTT
TRBV11-2	-	TRBD1	TRBJ1-2	CASSRDRVDYGYTF	TGTGCCAGCAGCCGGGACAGAGTAGACTATGGCTACACCTTC
TRBV20-1	-	-	TRBJ1-2	CSASDYGYTF	TGCAGTGCTAGCGACTATGGCTACACCTTC
TRBV5-4	-	TRBD1	TRBJ2-7	CASSFGTGGGEQYF	TGTGCCAGCAGCTTCGGGACAGGGGGGGGCGAGCAGTACTTC
TRBV4-1	-	-	TRBJ2-7	CASSQEGTAAYEQYF	TGCGCCAGCAGCCAGGAGGGGACGGCCGCATACGAGCAGTACTTC
TRBV5-1	-	-	TRBJ1-3	CASSPSTVPGNTIYF	TGCGCCAGCAGCCCATCGACCGTTCCTGGAAACACCATATATTTT
TRBV18	once	TRBD2	TRBJ2-1	CASSPGQGTSNEQFF	TGTGCCAGCTCACCCGGACAAGGGACTAGCAATGAGCAGTTCTTC
TRBV18	once	-	TRBJ1-3	CASSPQGPSGNTIYF	TGTGCCAGCTCACCACAGGGGCCCTCTGGAAACACCATATATTTT
TRBV14	few	-	TRBJ1-1	CASSQDTLGLEAFF	TGTGCCAGCAGCCAAGATACCCTGGGCCTTGAAGCTTTCTTT
TRBV2	few	TRBD1	TRBJ1-4	CASREDRVNEKLFF	TGTGCCAGTAGGGAGGACAGGGTGAATGAAAAACTGTTTTTT
TRBV5-4	-	TRBD2	TRBJ2-7	CASSLAGSGTFPYEQYF	TGTGCCAGCAGCTTGGCCGGGAGCGGGACGTTCCCCTACGAGCAGTACTTC
TRBV15	-	TRBD1	TRBJ2-3	CATSLGTGADTQYF	TGTGCCACCTCCTTAGGGACAGGGGCAGATACGCAGTATTTT
TRBV5-4	few	-	TRBJ2-1	CASRGGRENEQFF	TGTGCCAGCAGGGGGGGCCGGGAGAATGAGCAGTTCTTC
TRBV2	-	TRBD1	TRBJ2-7	CASREAGQANEQYF	TGTGCCAGCAGGGAAGCCGGACAGGCAAACGAGCAGTACTTC
TRBV4-1	-	-	TRBJ2-5	CASSQIAGRGGLETQYF	TGCGCCAGCAGCCAGATCGCCGGAAGGGGGGGGCTGGAGACCCAGTACTTC
TRBV4-2	-	-	TRBJ1-1	CASSQDRGRTEAFF	TGTGCCAGCAGCCAAGATCGGGGGAGAACTGAAGCTTTCTTT
TRBV11-2	once	-	TRBJ2-7	CASSSYYEQYF	TGTGCCAGCAGCTCGTACTACGAGCAGTACTTC
TRBV9	-	-	TRBJ1-2	CASSDITQGSSGYTF	TGTGCCAGCAGCGACATAACTCAGGGGAGCTCTGGCTACACCTTC
TRBV4-3	-	TRBD1	TRBJ1-4	CASSQAGGQATNEKLFF	TGCGCCAGCAGCCAGGCAGGGGGCCAGGCAACTAATGAAAAACTGTTTTTT
TRBV27	-	-	TRBJ2-1	CASSSAHLLKSEQFF	TGTGCCAGCAGTTCCGCACACTTGCTGAAGAGTGAGCAGTTCTTC
TRBV6-6	-	-	TRBJ1-1	CASSSRVAEAFF	TGTGCCAGCAGTTCCAGGGTAGCTGAAGCTTTCTTT
TRBV6-5	-	-	TRBJ1-2	CASSSGRNGYTF	TGTGCCAGCAGTTCCGGTCGAAATGGCTACACCTTC